This T cell receptor (beta chain) was identified in a study of T cells in Graves' hyperthyroidism and ophthalmopathy. The CDR3 spans 14 residues. With 3 bases removed from V and 0 bases from J, the gap between germline ends came to 8 bases. The PBMCs were sourced from fresh peripheral blood (around 9.3 ml). TCR beta CDR3 sequences were amplified from RNA transcripts. First-round RT-PCR of the TCR CDR3 relied on the HTBI primer set. Each CDR3 protein is one row after TCRdb ran MiXCR on the multiplex PCR reads. Found here are hundreds of thousands of distinct CDR3 sequences, around 24% of them singletons; the top ten hold about 11%. This clonotype was detected many times.

The sequencing sample was made of blood. The V gene is TRBV12-3 or TRBV12-4, the J gene TRBJ1-1; no reliable D call. This sequence was found in a woman in her 30s with Graves' ophthalmopathy. The CDR3 loop reads CASSFSQLNTEAFF. CDR3 nucleotides: TGTGCCAGCAGTTTTTCACAGTTGAACACTGAAGCTTTCTTT.